This T cell receptor (beta chain) is drawn from a study of CD8+ T cells in alopecia areata (dated by TCRdb to between 2017 and 2018). Notes on the research overall: To study T cell clonal expansion in alopecia areata, the researchers applied high-throughput TCRbeta sequencing to both the C3H/HeJ mouse model and human patients. In humans, TCRbeta sequencing was performed on scalp tissue and on sorted CD4+ and CD8+ peripheral blood T cells from healthy controls and from patients with patchy or totalis/universalis alopecia areata. Scalp clonality was compared across normal scalp (n=4), patchy alopecia areata scalp (n=8), and alopecia totalis/universalis scalp (n=8). RNA came from the PAXgene miRNA kit for fixed scalp, the miRNeasy kit for PBMCs, and the RNeasy kit for mouse skin. TCRbeta CDR3 regions were amplified by immunoSEQ multiplex PCR with 35 Vbeta forward and 13 Jbeta reverse primers.

The library was built by means of the immunoSEQ multiplex PCR assay. RNA was extracted from all samples and reverse transcribed into cDNA as template for TCR sequencing. First-strand cDNA was synthesized with SuperScript III using a 2:1 mix of oligo-dT and random hexamers. Amplification bias was assessed with a synthetic immune receptor repertoire, and residual bias was removed computationally. On the authors' methods: Raw reads were preprocessed to remove errors, and CDR3 was defined by IMGT conventions from the conserved cysteine to phenylalanine. Clonality was calculated as 1 minus Shannon entropy normalized by log2 of the number of productive unique TCRs. Whether scalp clones were CD4 or CD8 was inferred by matching scalp TCRbeta sequences against CD4 and CD8 repertoires sorted from blood. This is the immuneACCESS table as TCRdb keeps it, with only in-frame sequences that have V and J called. A part of the clones is gone; compared with another copy, unresolved V genes explain less than half, and the rest is unexplained. V and J calls plus clone size are reproduced from that table; the DNA served to infer D and trimming. In this sample the table shows 98,000 or so clones, under 65% of which occur a single time. Jointly, the top ten make up around 25% of the sample.

Lesional scalp punch biopsies and peripheral blood were obtained from alopecia areata patients. PBMCs were isolated by density centrifugation and stained for CD3, CD4 and CD8, and CD4+ and CD8+ T cells were sorted on a FACSAria. Alopecia areata patients who were not treated were recruited through a multicenter biomarker study. In a handful of patients from the biomarker study, the blood CD8+ T cells went through an additional sort into NKG2D-low and NKG2D-high fractions. As to this clone: No cognate antigen has been identified for it. No base-level quality is on record; no much larger clone is a single base apart.

The full study reports these points: Shared TCR sequences between patients were less evident than in mice, which may be partly attributable to HLA diversity in the patient population. Compared with normal scalp, lesional scalp had higher clonality and more expanded CD8+ clones, particularly in alopecia totalis/universalis, a pattern that suggests antigenic drive. Scalp TCR repertoire analysis is complicated because resident alphabeta T cells in normal human skin are also sequenced, whereas mouse skin is dominated by gammadelta T cells.

As encoded in the germline V gene (reference sequence), CDR1 is SEHNR while CDR2 is FQNEAQ. The CDR3 covers 15 residues, taking in both the cysteine and the phenylalanine. The entry retains the CDR3 DNA only, 45 bases that are in frame from base 1. Cut back by 5 bases and 0 bases, the V and J ends lie 12 bases apart. The receptor's source is a human donor with alopecia areata. Recombination joined TRBV7-9 with TRBJ2-3; TRBD2 could be the D gene, as 6 bases match. Material for sequencing was NKG2D-low CD8+ T cells sorted from blood. Reading the label with the study, this specimen's cell subset or site is: sorted CD8+ NKG2D-low blood T cells. CDR3 protein: CASSLRAGSTDTQYF. The nucleotide sequence is TGTGCCAGCAGCCTCAGGGCGGGGAGCACAGATACGCAGTATTTT.